Listed below are T cell receptor beta chains from one sample, sequenced in a study of blood T cells in healthy people across ages. One entry per CDR3 protein, called by TCRdb with MiXCR from the 5' RACE reads. This sample has hundreds of thousands of distinct CDR3 sequences, with roughly 32% found just once. Sequencing input: blood. These receptors all come from a woman aged 80 or over in good health. Both conserved end residues are part of each CDR3. The D gene is left open where the match is weak. Expanded clones get a size class; other rows say once, few or many, or leave the size out.

V gene	J gene	D gene	clone size	CDR3 protein	CDR3 DNA
TRBV5-1	TRBJ2-2	.	few	CASSRSWESTGELFF	TGCGCCAGCAGCAGGAGTTGGGAAAGCACCGGGGAGCTGTTTTTT
TRBV5-1	TRBJ2-5	.	many	CASSLSSGNRQETQYF	TGCGCCAGCAGCTTGAGTTCAGGCAACAGACAAGAGACCCAGTACTTC
TRBV7-9	TRBJ2-2	.	.	CASSSRRGLRGLTDTGELFF	TGTGCCAGCAGTTCTAGGCGGGGGCTACGGGGCCTCACGGACACCGGGGAGCTGTTTTTT
TRBV5-1	TRBJ2-5	.	.	CASSPGITTYQETQYF	TGCGCCAGCAGCCCAGGAATAACAACGTACCAAGAGACCCAGTACTTC
TRBV30	TRBJ2-3	.	few	CASSTGSLTDTQYF	TGTGCCTCGTCGACGGGGTCATTAACAGATACGCAGTATTTT
TRBV6-5	TRBJ2-7	TRBD1	many	CASTFAGQGAYEQYF	TGTGCCAGCACCTTTGCGGGACAGGGCGCCTACGAGCAGTACTTC
TRBV6-2/TRBV6-3	TRBJ2-7	.	.	CASSYNVEGSHEQYF	TGTGCCAGCAGTTACAACGTAGAGGGGTCCCACGAGCAGTACTTC
TRBV28	TRBJ2-7	TRBD1	many	CASGITGGHTYEQYF	TGTGCCAGCGGGATTACAGGGGGCCATACCTACGAGCAGTACTTC
TRBV18	TRBJ1-5	.	few	CASSPTRAPEPQHF	TGTGCCAGCTCACCAACGAGGGCCCCGGAGCCCCAGCATTTT
TRBV19	TRBJ2-7	.	few	CASAGTGAYEQYF	TGTGCCAGTGCCGGGACGGGGGCCTACGAGCAGTACTTC
TRBV7-2	TRBJ1-5	.	many	CASSLGRAGQPQHF	TGTGCCAGCAGCTTGGGCAGAGCGGGTCAGCCCCAGCATTTT
TRBV6-5	TRBJ1-5	.	few	CASSYEASQPQHF	TGTGCCAGCAGTTATGAAGCGAGCCAGCCCCAGCATTTT
TRBV20-1	TRBJ2-1	.	.	CSARDVGGSSYNEQFF	TGCAGTGCTAGAGATGTGGGGGGCAGCTCCTACAATGAGCAGTTCTTC
TRBV30	TRBJ1-5	TRBD1	.	CAWSIDRGNQPQHF	TGTGCCTGGAGTATCGACAGGGGCAATCAGCCCCAGCATTTT
TRBV5-1	TRBJ2-1	TRBD1	.	CASRTDSGQVYNEQFF	TGCGCCAGCAGAACGGACTCTGGACAGGTATACAATGAGCAGTTCTTC
TRBV5-1	TRBJ2-3	TRBD1	few	CASSRWTGGRDTQYF	TGCGCCAGCAGCCGATGGACAGGGGGCCGAGATACGCAGTATTTT
TRBV5-1	TRBJ2-5	.	.	CASSSGAGGPFETQYF	TGCGCCAGCAGCTCGGGCGCTGGGGGGCCGTTTGAGACCCAGTACTTC